This T cell receptor (beta chain) derives from a study of cytomegalovirus exposure and HLA in healthy donors (dated by TCRdb to about 2017). Looking at the study overall: An earlier analysis of some 600 of the donors reported 276 Gb of sequence data and 117 million unique TCR beta sequences obtained from around 180 million T cells. An early release covering 550 to 650 HLA-typed donors comprised approximately 300 gigabases of sequencing data and roughly 86 million unique TCR sequences. Of the roughly 390 genotyped donors, approximately 80% fell in the genetic ancestry cluster associated with self-reported Caucasian donors. The study aimed to test whether cataloging public T cell receptors could reveal signatures of past pathogen exposure. Using immunosequencing, the study profiled T cell repertoires from about 610 subjects and related those repertoires to cytomegalovirus serostatus. In addition to the first cohort of 666 subjects, a separate validation cohort of 120 different subjects was used. The study combined high-throughput TCR immunosequencing, statistical association of individual TCRs with disease status, and machine learning to predict cytomegalovirus infection status. In a later analysis, previously published TCR beta repertoires from 670 or so donors were re-analyzed and high-resolution HLA genotyping was added so that TCR occurrence patterns could be studied. The later analysis used no new phenotypic data to find candidate immune exposures, relying instead on TCR beta sequences and their occurrence across donors. An earlier analysis of 500 to 650 of the donors applied high-throughput TCR beta sequencing to assess whether each TCR beta V gene segment acted as functional or pseudogenic. Donor age, sex, ethnicity and CMV serostatus were compiled alongside the repertoire data. In a later genetic analysis, genome-wide SNP genotypes for about three fifths of the 666 donors were used, and that subset was treated as a discovery cohort. Every discovery cohort repertoire had been produced on one sequencing platform. HLA typing included class I and class II loci at four-digit resolution. The number of donors typed differed by locus, with 629-630 for A, B, C, DRB1 and DQB1, 522 for DQA1, 600 to 610 for DPA1, and approximately 470 for DPB1. About 5 DR-DQ haplotypes were handled as single units for association and clustering, since linkage in the cohort was strong. Among under 450 genotyped donors of the cohort, an average of about 240,000 unique TCR beta nucleotide sequences were sequenced per donor, approximately 20% of them non-productive. Overall study results and their limits: In a later analysis, TCR association rates were found to vary across HLA loci, with the most associated TCRs seen for DRB1 alleles and the fewest for HLA-C alleles. In a later analysis, HLA-associated TCR beta chains showed more clonal expansion and lower generation probabilities than non-associated chains that were equally common. Cytomegalovirus status was reported to be diagnosed by the classifier with high specificity and sensitivity in both the original and validation cohorts. For the cohort, immune exposure information was limited to CMV serostatus. According to a later analysis, parvovirus B19, influenza, CMV and Epstein-Barr virus appeared linked to several top co-occurrence clusters. According to a later genetic analysis, donors in an Asian-associated ancestry cluster had fewer N-insertions in productive TCRs than the approximately 630-donor mean. A cluster of highly shared sequence variants was judged likely to be a technical artifact of the sequencing pipeline. V-gene and J-gene trimming of TCR beta chains was associated with a missense DCLRE1C variant in a later genetic analysis, and the association was replicated in an independent cohort. In an earlier analysis of around 600 of the donors, most TCR beta V segments appeared in productive rearrangements about 87% or about 30% of the time, broadly matching IMGT annotations. Some IMGT-functional V segments, including TRBV6-2 and TRBV6-3, could not be distinguished by the 87-base-pair reads and were therefore excluded. At a false discovery rate of 0.05, a later analysis linked 16,951 TCR beta sequences to specific HLA alleles. While some public TCRs were present in many individuals, most TCR sequences turned up only very rarely across donors. Correlated functional status among segregating V segments might reflect linkage disequilibrium, but an unknown experimental factor could not be ruled out. Assigning TCR associations to individual alleles was difficult when HLA alleles, especially DR and DQ, strongly co-occurred. Roughly uniform sequencing depth across donors was assumed in presence/absence analyses, although this assumption may not hold. A few of the identified cytomegalovirus-associated TCR beta chains were confirmed in vitro to be specific for cytomegalovirus antigens. A further reported finding was that TCR beta sequences accurately predicted the HLA-A and HLA-B alleles for most subjects in the first cohort. According to a later analysis, most CMV-associated TCR beta chains appeared to be HLA-restricted, and the HLA associations seemed to be driven largely by CMV exposure. It was suggested by the authors that the approach could potentially be generalized to other disease states and immunological phenotypes. Because counts were too low, about 18 rarely observed V segments, including chromosome 9 orphons, were left out of the earlier analysis of several hundred of the donors. Because HLA typing was missing for some donors at each locus, association tests included only the typed subset. The study gave a list of more than 150 TCR beta chains associated with cytomegalovirus. The cohort was sequenced for TCR beta chains only, and without alpha or paired-chain data the features that could be detected were limited.

The cohort comprised fewer than 700 healthy bone marrow donors. At the time of sampling, every cohort member was nominally healthy, though immune exposures that went unrecorded were likely present. The donor tested CMV seronegative and was one of the 352 seronegative cohort members. Each donor provided a peripheral blood sample, and peripheral blood mononuclear cells were used for TCR beta sequencing. Genomic DNA extraction from the blood cell samples was performed with the Qiagen DNeasy Blood Extraction Kit. Library generation was performed with the immunoSEQ multiplex PCR assay. The multiplex PCR relied on a mix of 60 forward primers for TCR Vbeta segments and 13 reverse primers for TCR Jbeta segments. The CDR3 region of rearranged TCR beta genes was amplified from genomic DNA with a multiplex PCR assay. Amplified TCR beta libraries were sequenced as 87-base-pair reads on the Illumina HiSeq System. Under the source paper's analysis protocol: Across the roughly 600 repertoires, a later analysis counted 78 million or so unique TCR beta chains, some 11 million of which were shared by at least two donors. To remove PCR and sequencing errors, raw reads were error-corrected and collapsed into unique sequences using a nearest-neighbor algorithm that merged closely related sequences. To assign V, D and J gene segments, CDR3 sequences were aligned to IMGT reference sequences. For a sequence to be retained, at least a six-nucleotide match to both a V gene segment and a J gene segment was required. A rearrangement counted as productive if the CDR3 had no stop codons and remained in frame with V and J, and every other rearrangement counted as non-productive. Following IMGT convention, CDR3 was defined as the stretch from the second conserved V-encoded cysteine up to the conserved J-encoded phenylalanine. The earlier analysis of about 620 of the donors excluded sequences that lacked an unambiguous match to a single V gene segment. An earlier analysis of 500 to 700 of the donors classified V segments as functional when productive rearrangements were above 56.7% and as segregating when the standard deviation between donors was above 5%. A statistical classification framework was built for diagnosing cytomegalovirus status from the catalog of TCR beta chain sequences. In a later analysis, TCR nucleotide sequences were compared against IMGT/GENE-DB human TR gene sequences so that V and J genes could be assigned. In a later analysis, CDR3 sequences and most-parsimonious VDJ recombination scenarios were assigned using the TCRdist pipeline. In a later analysis, each TCR beta chain was defined by its CDR3 amino acid sequence together with its V-gene family, and reads without a unique V-gene family were excluded. As a way to deal with suspected cross-contamination and a sequencing artifact, a later analysis dropped hundreds of nucleotide sequences that were highly shared and had low generation probability. For each public chain, a later analysis derived a clonal expansion index from normalized ranks of inferred template counts within each repertoire. In a later analysis, generation probabilities were computed with a VDJ recombination model fitted to out-of-frame rearrangements, and the resulting probabilities were checked against IGoR. In a later analysis, hypergeometric tests were used to score TCR-TCR, TCR-HLA and TCR-CMV co-occurrence, with a repertoire-size bias correction applied to TCR pairs. To estimate false discovery rates, a later analysis permuted the HLA or CMV assignments 20 times. In a later analysis, co-occurring TCRs were grouped using DBSCAN, with TCRdist sequence similarity added in when clustering inside HLA-allele-positive subsets. Co-occurrence clustering excluded repertoires with fewer than 30,000 or more than 120,000 public chains, plus five with anomalous nucleotide sharing. TCRdb carries this immuneACCESS record with in-frame sequences only. Its versions omit some clonotypes, under half of them owing to an unresolved V gene in the studies checked, with the rest unexplained. V and J calls and clone size follow that table, whereas D and trimming were derived from the DNA. The sample table contains some 150,000 clones; only one count was recorded for 60% to 85% of them. 1.3% of the sample rests with the top ten.

The germline V gene gives CDR1 as MNHEY and CDR2 as SVGAGI. Its CDR3 holds 13 amino acids, cysteine through phenylalanine. Just CDR3 DNA is preserved here, 39 bases in frame from base 1. Germline trimming: 9 bases from V, 4 bases from J; junction bases outside gene matches: 8. As regards this clone: The antigen it binds to is not known. No much larger clone exists at a distance of one base, and base qualities are not known.

This TCR came from a woman in her 40s in good health and CMV-seronegative. The specimen was PBMCs. The chain was built from TRBV6-5 and TRBJ1-1, and TRBD1 aligns with 7 junction nucleotides. Read as DNA, the sequence is TGTGCCAGTCGGACAGGATTTGTCACTGAAGCTTTCTTT. It translates to CASRTGFVTEAFF.